Presented here are 4 T cell receptor beta chains from one specimen sequenced in a study of blood T cell repertoires in COVID-19. Generated by immunoSEQ multiplex PCR, the TCRdb table keeps only in-frame clones and is missing some. Of about 160,000 clones listed, around 80% are singletons. The sample consisted of peripheral blood. These receptors were obtained from an elderly woman with acute or convalescent COVID-19.

This chain uses TRBV5-5 with TRBJ2-3; D call uncertain. V was trimmed by 4 bases and J by 6 bases, leaving 9 bases between them. Germline CDR1 is SGHKS and CDR2 is YYEKEE (reference sequence). There are 12 residues in the CDR3. CDR3 residues: CASSREVDTQYF. CDR3 DNA sequence: TGTGCCAGCAGCCGCGAGGTGGATACGCAGTATTTT.

This chain connects TRBV5-1 to TRBJ2-7; a weak D match, TRBD1 (5 bases). The CDR3 is 15 residues long. Trimming removed 1 base at V and 0 bases at J, with 11 bases between. Germline assignment: CDR1 SGHRS and CDR2 YFSETQ. For the CDR3, the DNA is TGCGCCAGCAGCTTGCCCGAGACAGTCTCCTACGAGCAGTACTTC. Amino acids: CASSLPETVSYEQYF.

V gene TRBV19 combines with J gene TRBJ2-2; D call uncertain. This CDR3 comprises 16 residues. Germline loops: CDR1 LNHDA, CDR2 SQIVND (reference sequence). V was clipped by 0 bases and J by 2 bases, with 10 bases between them. CDR3 sequence (DNA): TGTGCCAGTAGTATAGAGGCAGTTACAAACACCGGGGAGCTGTTTTTT. Translated: CASSIEAVTNTGELFF.

This clone was observed a handful of times. The chain joins TRBV6-5 to TRBJ2-2, with 7 nucleotides matching TRBD1. J gave up 2 bases and V 6 bases, and 6 bases lay outside the gene matches. Germline CDR1 MNHEY, CDR2 SVGAGI. This CDR3 has 15 residues. The CDR3 sequence: CASSQGTVNTGELFF. The CDR3 DNA reads as TGTGCCAGCAGCCAGGGGACAGTTAACACCGGGGAGCTGTTTTTT.